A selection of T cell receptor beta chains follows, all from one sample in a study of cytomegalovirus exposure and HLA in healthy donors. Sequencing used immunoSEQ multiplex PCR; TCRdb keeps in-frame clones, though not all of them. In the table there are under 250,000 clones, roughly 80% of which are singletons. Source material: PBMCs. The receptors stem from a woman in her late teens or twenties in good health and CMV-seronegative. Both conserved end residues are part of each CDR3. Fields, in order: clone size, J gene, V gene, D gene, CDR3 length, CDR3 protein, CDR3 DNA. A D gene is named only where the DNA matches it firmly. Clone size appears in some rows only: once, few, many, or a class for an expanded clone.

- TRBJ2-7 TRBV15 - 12 CATSALRGEQYF TGTGCCACCAGCGCCTTAAGAGGCGAGCAGTACTTC
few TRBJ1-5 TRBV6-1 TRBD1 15 CASGGTVSSGQPQHF TGTGCCAGCGGGGGGACAGTTTCGAGCGGTCAGCCCCAGCATTTT
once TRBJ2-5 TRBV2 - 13 CASSAGAAETQYF TGTGCCAGCAGTGCCGGGGCCGCAGAGACCCAGTACTTC
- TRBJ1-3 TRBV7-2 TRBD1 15 CASSWDRGSGNTIYF TGTGCCAGCAGCTGGGACAGGGGTTCAGGAAACACCATATATTTT
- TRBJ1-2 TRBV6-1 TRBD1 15 CASSGQGLTNYGYTF TGTGCCAGCAGTGGACAGGGACTGACTAACTATGGCTACACCTTC
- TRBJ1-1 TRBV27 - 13 CASSGQPEREAFF TGTGCCAGCAGTGGACAACCAGAGAGGGAAGCTTTCTTT
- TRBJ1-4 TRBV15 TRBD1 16 CATSGPSGQRNEKLFF TGTGCCACCAGCGGACCGTCGGGACAGCGAAATGAAAAACTGTTTTTT
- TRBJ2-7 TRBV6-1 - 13 CASRPGERYEQYF TGTGCCAGCAGGCCCGGTGAGCGCTACGAGCAGTACTTC
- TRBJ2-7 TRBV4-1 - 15 CASSQDLPANYEQYF TGCGCCAGCAGCCAAGATCTCCCGGCCAACTACGAGCAGTACTTC
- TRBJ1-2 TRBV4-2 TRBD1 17 CASSQGAGTGWVNGYTF TGTGCCAGCAGCCAAGGAGCCGGGACAGGGTGGGTTAATGGCTACACCTTC
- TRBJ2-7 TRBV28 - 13 CAGNDRSSYEQYF TGTGCCGGGAACGACAGGAGCTCCTACGAGCAGTACTTC
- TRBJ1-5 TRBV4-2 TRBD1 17 CASSQDSGTGGSQPQHF TGTGCCAGCAGCCAGGACTCCGGGACAGGGGGCTCTCAGCCCCAGCATTTT
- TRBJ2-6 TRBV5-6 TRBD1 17 CASSSGQGFRGANVLTF TGTGCCAGCAGCTCTGGACAGGGTTTTAGGGGGGCCAACGTCCTGACTTTC
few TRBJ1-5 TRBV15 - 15 CATSGGPAGNQPQHF TGTGCCACCAGCGGTGGTCCAGCGGGCAATCAGCCCCAGCATTTT
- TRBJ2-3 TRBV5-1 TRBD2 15 CASSSTSSGTDTQYF TGCGCCAGCAGCTCGACTAGCAGTGGCACAGATACGCAGTATTTT
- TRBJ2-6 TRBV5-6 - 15 CASSLGGSGANVLTF TGTGCCAGCAGCTTGGGGGGCTCTGGGGCCAACGTCCTGACTTTC
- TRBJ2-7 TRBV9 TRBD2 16 CASSVRLAGLSYEQYF TGTGCCAGCAGCGTTAGACTAGCGGGGCTCTCCTACGAGCAGTACTTC
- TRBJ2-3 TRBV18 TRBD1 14 CASSMDRGADTQYF TGTGCCAGCTCGATGGACAGGGGGGCAGATACGCAGTATTTT
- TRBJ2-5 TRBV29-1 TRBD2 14 CSVVVAGVGETQYF TGCAGCGTTGTGGTAGCGGGAGTGGGGGAGACCCAGTACTTC
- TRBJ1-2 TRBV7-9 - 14 CASSPDGGGYGYTF TGTGCCAGCAGCCCGGACGGGGGTGGCTATGGCTACACCTTC
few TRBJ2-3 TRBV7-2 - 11 CASSPTDTQYF TGTGCCAGCAGCCCCACAGATACGCAGTATTTT
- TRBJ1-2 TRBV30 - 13 CAWSLRGSVGYTF TGTGCCTGGAGTCTCAGAGGGAGTGTGGGCTACACCTTC
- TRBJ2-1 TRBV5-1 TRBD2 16 CASSSVLAGLGNEQFF TGCGCCAGCAGCTCGGTCCTAGCGGGATTGGGAAATGAGCAGTTCTTC
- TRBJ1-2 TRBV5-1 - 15 CASSFGGRLNYGYTF TGCGCCAGCAGCTTCGGAGGGCGGCTTAACTATGGCTACACCTTC
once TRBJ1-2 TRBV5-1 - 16 CASSPEGLGGDYGYTF TGCGCCAGCAGCCCGGAAGGTTTAGGGGGGGACTATGGCTACACCTTC
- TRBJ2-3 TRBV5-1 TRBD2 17 CASSFDGSGGSTDTQYF TGCGCCAGCAGCTTTGATGGTAGCGGGGGCAGCACAGATACGCAGTATTTT
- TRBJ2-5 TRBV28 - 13 CASSLQGLETQYF TGTGCCAGCAGTCTACAGGGATTGGAGACCCAGTACTTC
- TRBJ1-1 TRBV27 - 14 CASSFSWRRAEAFF TGTGCCAGCAGTTTTTCCTGGAGGCGGGCTGAAGCTTTCTTT
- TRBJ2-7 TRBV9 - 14 CASSYSGDSYEQYF TGTGCCAGCAGCTATTCAGGGGATAGCTACGAGCAGTACTTC
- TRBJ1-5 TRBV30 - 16 CAWSARTGMFRQPQHF TGTGCCTGGTCAGCGAGGACGGGGATGTTTCGTCAGCCCCAGCATTTT
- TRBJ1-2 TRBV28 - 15 CASSLPSIANYGYTF TGTGCCAGCAGTCTCCCCTCAATTGCTAACTATGGCTACACCTTC
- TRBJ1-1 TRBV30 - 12 CAWSRGLGAAFF TGTGCCTGGAGTCGGGGGCTTGGAGCAGCTTTCTTT
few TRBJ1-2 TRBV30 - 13 CASTPPVNYGYTF TGTGCCTCTACTCCGCCAGTTAACTATGGCTACACCTTC
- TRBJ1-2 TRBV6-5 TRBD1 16 CASSYLPGQATYGYTF TGTGCCAGCAGTTACCTTCCCGGACAGGCGACCTATGGCTACACCTTC
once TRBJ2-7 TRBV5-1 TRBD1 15 CASEPGDRVAYEQYF TGCGCCAGTGAACCAGGGGACAGGGTGGCCTACGAGCAGTACTTC
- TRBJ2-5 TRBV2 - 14 CASSERGQVETQYF TGTGCCAGCAGTGAGAGGGGCCAGGTGGAGACCCAGTACTTC
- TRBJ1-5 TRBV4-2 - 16 CASSKGGREINQPQHF TGTGCCAGCAGCAAGGGAGGGAGGGAGATCAATCAGCCCCAGCATTTT
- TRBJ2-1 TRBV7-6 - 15 CASSLGVVTYNEQFF TGTGCCAGCAGCTTAGGCGTTGTAACTTACAATGAGCAGTTCTTC
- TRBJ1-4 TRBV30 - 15 CAWSVLGSANEKLFF TGTGCCTGGAGTGTTTTGGGATCAGCTAATGAAAAACTGTTTTTT
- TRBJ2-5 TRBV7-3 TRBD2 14 CASRASGSQETQYF TGTGCCAGCCGGGCTAGCGGGAGTCAGGAGACCCAGTACTTC
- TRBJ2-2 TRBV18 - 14 CASSPGANTGELFF TGTGCCAGCTCACCAGGGGCGAACACCGGGGAGCTGTTTTTT
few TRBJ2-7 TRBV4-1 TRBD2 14 CASSPLAGAYEQYF TGCGCCAGCAGCCCACTAGCGGGAGCTTACGAGCAGTACTTC
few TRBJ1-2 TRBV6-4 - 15 CASSPRNDGGSGYTF TGTGCCAGCAGTCCCCGGAATGACGGGGGGTCTGGCTACACCTTC
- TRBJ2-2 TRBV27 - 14 CASSRPGVTGELFF TGTGCCAGCAGCCGCCCAGGGGTCACCGGGGAGCTGTTTTTT
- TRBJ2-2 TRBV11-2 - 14 CASSLDWNTGELFF TGTGCCAGCAGCTTAGACTGGAACACCGGGGAGCTGTTTTTT
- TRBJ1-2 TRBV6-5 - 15 CASTLQRGAGYGYTF TGTGCCAGCACTTTACAGCGGGGGGCCGGCTATGGCTACACCTTC
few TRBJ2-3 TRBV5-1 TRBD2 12 CASSFSGDTQYF TGCGCCAGCAGCTTTAGCGGGGATACGCAGTATTTT
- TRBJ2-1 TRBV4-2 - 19 CASSQGLSLSGLRYNEQFF TGTGCCAGCAGCCAAGGTCTCTCACTATCTGGATTGCGGTACAATGAGCAGTTCTTC
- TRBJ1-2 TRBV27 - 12 CASSATPYGYTF TGTGCCAGCAGTGCGACCCCTTATGGCTACACCTTC
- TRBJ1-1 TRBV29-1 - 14 CSVEDQGLNTEAFF TGCAGCGTTGAAGATCAGGGTTTGAACACTGAAGCTTTCTTT
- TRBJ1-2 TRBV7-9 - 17 CASSPNLSAGRVNGYTF TGTGCCAGCAGCCCGAACCTTTCGGCCGGGAGGGTAAACGGCTACACCTTC
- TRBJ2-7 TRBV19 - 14 CASSNRGLSLAQYF TGTGCCAGTAGTAACCGGGGGCTTTCTCTGGCGCAGTACTTC
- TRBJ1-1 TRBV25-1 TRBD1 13 CASKGARSTEAFF TGTGCCAGCAAGGGGGCGCGGAGCACTGAAGCTTTCTTT
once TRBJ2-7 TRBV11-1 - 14 CASSLLIGTYEQYF TGTGCCAGCAGCTTACTTATCGGGACCTACGAGCAGTACTTC